This T cell receptor beta chain was recorded in a study of blood T cell repertoires in COVID-19. As for the study in general: Spain, Italy and the United States supplied samples that represented acute and convalescent COVID-19. Sample material is recorded as cDNA or gDNA derived from T cells, B-cell-depleted T cells, or PBMCs.

The V gene's germline CDR1 is LNHDA and CDR2 SQIVND (reference sequence). The CDR3 is 17 amino acids. Trimming took off 4 bases at V and 0 bases at J, with 16 bases between the two ends. This clone turned up a few times. Authors' methods: Reference gene primer amplification gave nucleated cell count estimates. The method was immunoSEQ multiplex PCR; TCRdb's version includes in-frame clones alone and lacks a portion of them. The DNA was the basis for D and trimming; V, J and clone size are from that table. The sample holds under 130,000 clones, around 80% seen once. The chain uses TRBV19 and TRBJ1-5; TRBD1 is a possible D gene (5 bases). The source material was peripheral blood. The TCR sequence derives from a woman aged 80 or older with acute or convalescent COVID-19. CDR3 amino acids: CASSTRQIPYSNQPQHF. Written as DNA, the CDR3 is TGTGCCAGTAGTACCAGACAGATCCCCTATAGCAATCAGCCCCAGCATTTT.